The text below deals with one T cell receptor beta chain. This record belongs to a study of blood T cell repertoires in COVID-19. The CDR3 has 13 residues. CDR1 and CDR2 (germline): LNHDA, SQIVND (reference sequence). The assay was immunoSEQ multiplex PCR, and TCRdb's table has in-frame clones only and misses some. Of around 120,000 clones listed, approximately 79% are singletons. The TCR was taken from a man in his 70s with active or convalescent COVID-19. This chain uses TRBV19 with TRBJ1-2; tentatively, D is TRBD1 (6 bases). Sequenced sample: peripheral blood. The CDR3 reads CATSQGFNYGYTF. The CDR3 DNA reads TGTGCTACTTCTCAGGGGTTTAACTATGGCTACACCTTC.